This paragraph covers one T cell receptor (beta chain) sequence. The record originates from a study of blood T cell repertoires in COVID-19. The V and J ends lost 3 bases and 5 bases respectively, with 17 bases between them. The length of the CDR3 is 16 residues. Germline V gene sequence: CDR1 SEHNR, CDR2 FQNEAQ (reference sequence). Data came from immunoSEQ multiplex PCR; TCRdb stores just in-frame clones and leaves some out. The sample records under 200,000 clones, approximately 85% being singletons. The sequenced material came from peripheral blood. The chain joins TRBV7-9 to TRBJ1-3, with D tentatively TRBD1 (5 bases). This receptor was obtained from a woman of 80 years or more with acute or convalescent COVID-19. This CDR3 is CASSFIGVNYRNTIYF. In DNA form, the CDR3 reads TGTGCCAGCAGCTTTATAGGGGTGAACTACCGAAACACCATATATTTT.